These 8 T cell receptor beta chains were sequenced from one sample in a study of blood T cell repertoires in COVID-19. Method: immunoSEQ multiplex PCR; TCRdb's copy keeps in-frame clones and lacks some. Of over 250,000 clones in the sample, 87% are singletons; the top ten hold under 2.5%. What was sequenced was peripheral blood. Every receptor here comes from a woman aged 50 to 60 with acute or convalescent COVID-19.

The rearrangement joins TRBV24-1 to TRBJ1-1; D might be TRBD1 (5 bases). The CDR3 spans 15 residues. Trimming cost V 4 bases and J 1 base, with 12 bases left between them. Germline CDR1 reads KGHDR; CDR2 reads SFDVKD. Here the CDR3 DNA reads TGTGCCACCAGTGAGAGTGCAGGGCCGAACACTGAAGCTTTCTTT. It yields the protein CATSESAGPNTEAFF.

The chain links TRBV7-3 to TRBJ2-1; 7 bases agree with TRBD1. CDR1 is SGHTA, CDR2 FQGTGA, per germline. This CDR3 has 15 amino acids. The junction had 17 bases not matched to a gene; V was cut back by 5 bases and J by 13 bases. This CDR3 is CASSPILGGATGQFF. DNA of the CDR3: TGTGCCAGCAGCCCCATCCTAGGGGGCGCGACAGGCCAGTTCTTC. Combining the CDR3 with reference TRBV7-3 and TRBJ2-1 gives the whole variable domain GAGVSQTPSNKVTEKGKYVELRCDPISGHTALYWYRQSLGQGPEFLIYFQGTGAADDSGLPNDRFFAVRPEGSVSTLKIQRTERGDSAVYLCASSPILGGATGQFFGPGTRLTVL.

CDR3 loop: CAGSSAGYSNQPQHF. The CDR3 nucleotides are TGTGCCGGTTCTTCGGCAGGGTATAGCAATCAGCCCCAGCATTTT. The chain carries TRBV19 and TRBJ1-5; perhaps TRBD1 as D (5 bases). Trimming took off 11 bases at V and 0 bases at J, with 17 bases between the two ends. The germline CDR1 and CDR2 sequences are LNHDA and SQIVND (reference sequence). CDR3 length: 15 amino acids.

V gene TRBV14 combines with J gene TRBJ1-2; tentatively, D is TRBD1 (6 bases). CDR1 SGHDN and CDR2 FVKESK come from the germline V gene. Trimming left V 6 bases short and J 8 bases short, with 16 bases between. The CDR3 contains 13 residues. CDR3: CASRDSGARGYTF. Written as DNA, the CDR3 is TGTGCCAGCAGAGACTCAGGGGCGCGAGGCTACACCTTC. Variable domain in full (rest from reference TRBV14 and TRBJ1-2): EAGVTQFPSHSVIEKGQTVTLRCDPISGHDNLYWYRRVMGKEIKFLLHFVKESKQDESGMPNNRFLAERTGGTYSTLKVQPAELEDSGVYFCASRDSGARGYTFGSGTRLTVV.

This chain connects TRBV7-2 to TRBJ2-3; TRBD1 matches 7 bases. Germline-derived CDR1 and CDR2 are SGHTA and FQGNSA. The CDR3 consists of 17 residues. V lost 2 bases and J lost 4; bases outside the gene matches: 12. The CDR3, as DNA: TGTGCCAGCAGCTTACTAACATCACAAACAGGGGCAGATACGCAGTATTTT. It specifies CASSLLTSQTGADTQYF.

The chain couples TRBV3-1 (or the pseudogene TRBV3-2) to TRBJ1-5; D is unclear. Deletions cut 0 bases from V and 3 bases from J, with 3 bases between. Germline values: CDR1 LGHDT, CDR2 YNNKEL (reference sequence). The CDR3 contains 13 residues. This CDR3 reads CASSQEANQPQHF. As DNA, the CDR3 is TGTGCCAGCAGCCAAGAAGCCAATCAGCCCCAGCATTTT.

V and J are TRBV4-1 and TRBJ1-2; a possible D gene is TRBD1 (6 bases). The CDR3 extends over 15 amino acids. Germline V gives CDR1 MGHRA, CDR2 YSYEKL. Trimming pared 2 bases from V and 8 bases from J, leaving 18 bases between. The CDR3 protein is CASSQKATGSGGYTF. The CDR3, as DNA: TGCGCCAGCAGCCAAAAGGCCACAGGGTCTGGAGGCTACACCTTC.

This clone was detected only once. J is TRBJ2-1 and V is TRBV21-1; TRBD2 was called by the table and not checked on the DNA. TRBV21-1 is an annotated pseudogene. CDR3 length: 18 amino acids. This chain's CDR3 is CASSKGGTSGRGSNEQFF. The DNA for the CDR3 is TGTGCCAGCAGCAAAGGGGGGACTAGCGGGAGGGGATCCAATGAGCAGTTCTTC.